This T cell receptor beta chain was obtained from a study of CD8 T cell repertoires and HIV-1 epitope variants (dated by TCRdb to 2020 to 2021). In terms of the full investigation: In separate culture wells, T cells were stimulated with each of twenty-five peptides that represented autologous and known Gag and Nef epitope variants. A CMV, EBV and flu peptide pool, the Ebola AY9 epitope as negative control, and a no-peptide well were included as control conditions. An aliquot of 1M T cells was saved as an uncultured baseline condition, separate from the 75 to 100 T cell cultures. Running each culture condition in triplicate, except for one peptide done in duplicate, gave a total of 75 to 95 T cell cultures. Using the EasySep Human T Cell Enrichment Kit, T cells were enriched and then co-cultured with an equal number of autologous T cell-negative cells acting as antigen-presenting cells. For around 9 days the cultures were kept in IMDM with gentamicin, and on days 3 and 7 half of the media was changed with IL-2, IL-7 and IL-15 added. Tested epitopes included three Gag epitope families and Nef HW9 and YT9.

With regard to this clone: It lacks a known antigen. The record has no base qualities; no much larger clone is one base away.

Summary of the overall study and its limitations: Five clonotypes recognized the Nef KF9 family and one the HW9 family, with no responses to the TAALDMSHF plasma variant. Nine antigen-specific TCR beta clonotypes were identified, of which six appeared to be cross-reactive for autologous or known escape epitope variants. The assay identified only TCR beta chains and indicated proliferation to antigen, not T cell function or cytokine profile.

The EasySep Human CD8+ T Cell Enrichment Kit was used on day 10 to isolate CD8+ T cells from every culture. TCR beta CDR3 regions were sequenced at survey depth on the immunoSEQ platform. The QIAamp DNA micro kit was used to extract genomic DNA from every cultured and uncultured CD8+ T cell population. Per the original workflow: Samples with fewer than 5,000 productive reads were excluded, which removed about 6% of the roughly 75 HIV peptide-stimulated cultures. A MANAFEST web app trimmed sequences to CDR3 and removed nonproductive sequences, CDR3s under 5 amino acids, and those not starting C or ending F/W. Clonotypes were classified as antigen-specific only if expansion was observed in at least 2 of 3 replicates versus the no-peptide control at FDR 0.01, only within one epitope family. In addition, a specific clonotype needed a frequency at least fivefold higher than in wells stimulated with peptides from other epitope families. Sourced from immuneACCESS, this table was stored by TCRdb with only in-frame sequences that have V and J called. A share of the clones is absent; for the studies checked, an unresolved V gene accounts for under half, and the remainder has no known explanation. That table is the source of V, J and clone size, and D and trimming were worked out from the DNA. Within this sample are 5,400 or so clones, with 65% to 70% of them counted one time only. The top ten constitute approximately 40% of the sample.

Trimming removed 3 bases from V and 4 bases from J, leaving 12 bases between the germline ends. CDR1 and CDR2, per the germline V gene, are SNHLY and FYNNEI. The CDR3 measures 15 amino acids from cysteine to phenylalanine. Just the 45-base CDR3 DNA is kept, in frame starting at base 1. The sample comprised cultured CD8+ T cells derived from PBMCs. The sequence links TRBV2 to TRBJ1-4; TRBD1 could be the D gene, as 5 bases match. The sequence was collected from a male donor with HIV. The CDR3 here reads CASSDLRQSNEKLFF. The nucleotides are TGTGCCAGCAGTGACTTGAGACAGAGTAATGAAAAACTGTTTTTT.